The 17 T cell receptor beta chains below come from one sample, sequenced in a study of T-cell memory formation after mild COVID-19 (dated by TCRdb to about 2021). Library creation used 5' RACE. Sequencing used an Illumina NovaSeq 6000. Starting from the raw public reads, TCRdb applied fastp trimming at Q25, assembled clones with MiXCR and retained in-frame beta chains. Each CDR3 protein appears once, grouped with its most common genes and DNA. The sample table holds over 130,000 distinct CDR3 sequences, of which 13% to 15% were seen once. The top ten constitute around 27% of the sample. The sample was PBMCs or a T cell subset sorted from them (not recorded which). These receptors all stem from an adult woman who had mild COVID-19 (a few samples of this study predate the infection). The sample titles of this study are shuffled in the database, so cell type and time point are left out; the donor was told from shared clones.

The chain links TRBV12-3 or TRBV12-4 to TRBJ2-2; the match to TRBD1 covers 7 bases. The CDR3 sequence is 15 residues long. With 3 bases clipped from V and 6 bases from J, the junction kept 7 bases outside the gene matches. The CDR3 loop reads CASSLGRGLAGELFF. Here the CDR3 DNA reads TGTGCCAGCAGTTTGGGAAGGGGGCTCGCCGGGGAGCTGTTTTTT.

This chain uses TRBV4-2 with TRBJ1-2; D not certain. With 1 base removed from V and 9 bases from J, the gap between germline ends came to 12 bases. The CDR3 contains 13 residues. Germline CDR1 reads LGHNA; CDR2 reads YNFKEQ. The CDR3 reads CASSQGTVRSYTF. CDR3 coding DNA: TGTGCCAGCAGCCAAGGGACCGTGAGGAGCTACACCTTC.

Relative to its sample, this clonotype is medium-sized. V is TRBV18 and J is TRBJ2-7; 7 nucleotides agree with TRBD2. Looked up from germline, CDR1 is KGHSH and CDR2 is LQKENI. With V trimmed by 3 bases and J by 4 bases, 12 bases remained unmatched. This CDR3 has 16 amino acids. DNA for the CDR3: TGTGCCAGCTCACCCCAAGGGTCGGGGGGTTCGTACGAGCAGTACTTC. Protein: CASSPQGSGGSYEQYF.

In its sample, this clonotype was seen many times. The rearrangement links TRBV4-1 to TRBJ2-7; D gene uncertain. The V and J ends lost 0 bases and 4 bases respectively, with 7 bases between them. Germline CDR1 MGHRA, CDR2 YSYEKL. The CDR3 runs to 13 residues. Here the CDR3 DNA reads TGCGCCAGCAGCCAAGATGATCGATACGAGCAGTACTTC. It is translated as CASSQDDRYEQYF.

This clonotype was picked up a small number of times. The chain recombines TRBV7-9 with TRBJ2-7; 9 bases fit TRBD2. Unmatched junction bases numbered 5, after V lost 0 bases and J lost 2 bases. The length of the CDR3 is 16 residues. Per the germline V gene, CDR1 is SEHNR and CDR2 is FQNEAQ (reference sequence). The CDR3 DNA reads TGTGCCAGCAGCTTAGCCCAGGCGGGAGGGACCTACGAGCAGTACTTC. This translates into CASSLAQAGGTYEQYF.

This clonotype was seen only a few times. The chain is built from TRBV20-1 and TRBJ1-1; D is uncertain. The V gene's germline CDR1 is DFQATT and CDR2 SNEGSKA (reference sequence). This CDR3 is 14 amino acids long. The V end was cut by 0 bases, the J end by 7 bases, with 15 bases between. The CDR3 region is CSARDDEGGFEAFF. The CDR3 nucleotides are TGCAGTGCTAGAGATGACGAGGGAGGATTTGAAGCTTTCTTT.

A few counts support this clonotype. This chain connects TRBV9 to TRBJ2-7; D not resolved. CDR1 is SGDLS and CDR2 is YYNGEE in the germline V gene. Trimming shortened V by 0 bases and J by 6 bases, and 10 bases separated the two germline ends. The CDR3 length is 13 residues. The CDR3 is CASSVGGPSEQYF. As DNA, the CDR3 is TGTGCCAGCAGCGTAGGAGGCCCGAGCGAGCAGTACTTC.

The genes are TRBV7-9 and TRBJ1-2, with a tentative D call TRBD1 (5 bases). V lost 2 bases to trimming and J lost 3 bases, with 25 bases between them. The CDR3 runs 19 residues. The germline gives CDR1 SEHNR, CDR2 FQNEAQ (reference sequence). CDR3 nucleotides: TGTGCCAGCAGCTTATTTGGGACGGGACGAGGAGACCGGGACTATGGCTACACCTTC. Its protein is CASSLFGTGRGDRDYGYTF.

This clonotype has just a few counts. This sequence joins TRBV7-9 and TRBJ1-1, with D tentatively TRBD1 (5 bases). The V gene's germline CDR1 is SEHNR and CDR2 FQNEAQ (reference sequence). Trimming stripped 0 bases from V and 1 base from J, with 12 bases between. The CDR3 has 16 residues. The CDR3 nucleotides are TGTGCCAGCAGCTTAGCGCAGGGCAGCTCGAACACTGAAGCTTTCTTT. This encodes CASSLAQGSSNTEAFF.

The table lists this clonotype with a few counts. The V and J genes are TRBV7-9 and TRBJ2-1; no reliable D call. V was clipped by 4 bases and J by 9 bases, with 10 bases between them. Germline V gene sequence: CDR1 SEHNR, CDR2 FQNEAQ (reference sequence). This CDR3 has 12 residues. The CDR3 loop reads CASSSALVEQFF. The DNA for the CDR3 is TGTGCCAGCAGCTCCGCCTTAGTTGAGCAGTTCTTC.

The chain uses TRBV6-2 or TRBV6-3 and TRBJ2-3; TRBD1 aligns across 8 bases. The CDR3 has 14 amino acids. Losses at the gene ends were 4 bases for V and 6 bases for J; bases not matched to a gene: 6. Germline V gives CDR1 MNHEY, CDR2 SVGEGT. CDR3 loop: CASSFLQGADTQYF. The CDR3 DNA follows: TGTGCCAGCAGTTTTCTCCAGGGGGCGGATACGCAGTATTTT.

The V and J genes are TRBV24-1 and TRBJ2-2; D perhaps matches TRBD1 (5 bases). CDR1 and CDR2 from the germline V gene are KGHDR and SFDVKD. This CDR3 comprises 15 residues. V shed 3 bases and J shed 4 bases, with 11 bases lying between them. CDR3 DNA: TGTGCCACCAGTGATGGGGCCGGACCCACCGGGGAGCTGTTTTTT. Its translation: CATSDGAGPTGELFF.

This clonotype showed up just a few times. CDR3 amino acids: CTMGTGVYNEQFF. The CDR3 bases are TGTACGATGGGGACAGGGGTTTACAATGAGCAGTTCTTC. The V call is TRBV7-9, the J call TRBJ2-1; 10 bases are a match to TRBD1. Germline CDR1 is SEHNR and CDR2 is FQNEAQ (reference sequence). CDR3 length: 13 amino acids.

CDR3 loop: CASSPQGSDGELFF. The CDR3 DNA is TGTGCCAGCAGTCCACAGGGAAGCGACGGGGAGCTGTTTTTT. This sequence joins TRBV7-9 and TRBJ2-2; weak D call: TRBD1 (6 bases). This CDR3 is built from 14 residues. The germline gives CDR1 SEHNR, CDR2 FQNEAQ (reference sequence). V was trimmed by 6 bases and J by 7 bases, leaving 15 bases between them.

In its sample, this clonotype was seen a few times. The chain carries TRBV7-9 and TRBJ2-7, with 9 nucleotides matching TRBD2. Trimming removed 4 bases from V and 7 bases from J; junction bases left unmatched: 14. Germline CDR1 is SEHNR and CDR2 is FQNEAQ (reference sequence). This CDR3 region has 16 residues. CDR3 amino acids: CASSSDGTSPEGEQYF. CDR3 DNA sequence: TGTGCCAGCAGCTCCGATGGGACTAGCCCCGAGGGAGAGCAGTACTTC.

This chain connects TRBV4-1 to TRBJ2-1; D tentatively fits TRBD1 or TRBD2 (5 bases each). Germline V gives CDR1 MGHRA, CDR2 YSYEKL. V dropped 5 bases and J dropped 6 bases, with 17 bases sitting between them. CDR3 length: 15 amino acids. CDR3 residues: CASSERTGGGNEQFF. CDR3 bases: TGCGCCAGCAGCGAAAGGACGGGTGGGGGCAATGAGCAGTTCTTC.

This clonotype was detected many times. The chain is built from TRBV7-9 and TRBJ1-6; D unresolved. V was shortened by 1 base and J by 8 bases, with 6 bases between the two germline ends. The CDR3 is 13 amino acids. The germline CDR1 and CDR2 sequences are SEHNR and FQNEAQ (reference sequence). The CDR3 reads CASSLDNYSPLHF. The DNA of the CDR3 is TGTGCCAGCAGCTTAGACAACTATTCACCCCTCCACTTT.